This TCR beta chain was sequenced for a study of immune evolution from preneoplasia to lung adenocarcinoma. The study, taken as a whole, reports: From normal lung to invasive adenocarcinoma, top clone frequencies appeared to decrease. Later-stage lesions seemingly showed higher T cell density and diversity than normal lung.

Patients had resection in Japan or China between about 2014 and 2018. Two lung cancer pathologists independently confirmed each histologic diagnosis. TCRdb's copy holds only in-frame clones and misses some; the assay was immunoSEQ multiplex PCR. The table has some 2,500 clones, around 85% seen once. This CDR3 has 16 amino acids. Germline CDR1 MDHEN, CDR2 SYDVKM. Trimming removed 1 base at V and 0 bases at J, with 10 bases between. As for this clone: Its antigen is currently unknown.

The clonotype originates from a person aged 55 to 79 with invasive lung adenocarcinoma. Sequenced input: FFPE invasive lung adenocarcinoma tissue. The chain couples TRBV28 to TRBJ2-4; a possible D gene is TRBD2 (5 bases). CDR3 bases: TGTGCCAGCAGTTTATATGGACTTTTAGCCAAAAACATTCAGTACTTC. The encoded protein is CASSLYGLLAKNIQYF.